This T cell receptor (beta chain) was identified during a study of glioma-infiltrating T cells after dendritic cell vaccination. Study information: Monocyte-derived dendritic cells, cultured seven days with IL-4 and GM-CSF, were pulsed with autologous tumor lysate.

The immunoSEQ assay amplified TCRB CDR3 from up to roughly 2 ug DNA. This table comes from immunoSEQ multiplex PCR, and its TCRdb copy is limited to in-frame clones, with some not included. The sample records 90,000 to 95,000 clones, approximately 80% being singletons. With regard to this clone: Antigen unknown.

Notes on the study in general: Longer survival after dendritic cell vaccination followed higher pretreatment TIL content.

Time point of the sample: after dendritic cell vaccination, including at tumor progression/relapse. The source of this sequence is a human donor with glioblastoma. The sequences come from blood, collected after dendritic cell vaccination.

The CDR3 DNA follows: TGTGCCAGCGCTTCGGGGGCGGGGGGCTCCCCTGGGGCCAACGTCCTGACTTTC. Its protein is CASASGAGGSPGANVLTF. The gene calls are TRBV7-9 and TRBJ2-6; TRBD2 matches at 8 bases. From germline, CDR1 is SEHNR and CDR2 FQNEAQ (reference sequence). The V and J ends lost 8 bases and 2 bases, in that order; junction bases with no gene match: 14. The CDR3 is 18 residues long. Variable domain in full (rest from reference TRBV7-9 and TRBJ2-6): DTGVSQNPRHKITKRGQNVTFRCDPISEHNRLYWYRQTLGQGPEFLTYFQNEAQLEKSRLLSDRFSAERPKGSFSTLEIQRTEQGDSAMYLCASASGAGGSPGANVLTFGAGSRLTVL.